This entry lists 18 T cell receptor beta chains sequenced from one sample in a study of neurological immune-mediated disorders. TCRdb fed the 5' RACE reads into MiXCR, producing one record per CDR3 protein. This table holds some 66,000 distinct CDR3 sequences, more than 3.5% found once. Specimen: PBMCs. Receptor source: a man aged 45-65 years with multiple sclerosis.

This clonotype was detected ten times or more. The rearrangement links TRBV12-3 or TRBV12-4 to TRBJ2-5; no firm D call. The length of the CDR3 is 14 residues. Trimming stripped 1 base from V and 4 bases from J, with 10 bases between. The CDR3 bases are TGTGCCAGCAGTTTAGACCAGTGGCGAGAGACCCAGTACTTC. This encodes CASSLDQWRETQYF.

Many counts were recorded for this clonotype. The chain combines TRBV24-1 with TRBJ2-1; D may match TRBD1 or TRBD2 (5 bases each). The V and J ends lost 6 bases and 3 bases respectively, with 14 bases between them. Germline V gives CDR1 KGHDR, CDR2 SFDVKD. This CDR3 region has 15 residues. CDR3 loop: CATSKRGRDYNEQFF. CDR3 DNA: TGTGCCACCAGTAAGAGGGGCAGGGACTACAATGAGCAGTTCTTC.

This clonotype was detected many times. V is TRBV7-6 and J is TRBJ2-5, with D tentatively TRBD2 (6 bases). The germline V and J ends were trimmed by 5 bases and 3 bases, with 13 bases remaining between them. This CDR3 has 14 amino acids. Germline V gene lookup returns CDR1 SGHVS and CDR2 FNYEAQ. CDR3 protein: CASSPLGGEETQYF. CDR3 sequence (DNA): TGTGCCAGCAGCCCGCTCGGGGGAGAAGAGACCCAGTACTTC.

At least ten counts were recorded for this clonotype. The chain has TRBV5-1 and TRBJ2-6, with 9 nucleotides matching TRBD1. In germline, CDR1 is SGHRS, CDR2 YFSETQ. This CDR3 spans 18 amino acids. The V and J ends lost 4 bases and 3 bases, in that order; junction bases with no gene match: 11. The CDR3 bases are TGCGCCAGCAGCGCTACCGGGACAGGGATTAGTGGGGCCAACGTCCTGACTTTC. It yields the protein CASSATGTGISGANVLTF.

In its sample, this clonotype was seen many times. The chain carries TRBV20-1 and TRBJ2-1; 8 nucleotides align to TRBD1. The V segment lost 6 bases and the J segment 2 bases; nucleotides outside the gene matches: 9. Germline assignment: CDR1 DFQATT and CDR2 SNEGSKA (reference sequence). This CDR3 spans 15 amino acids. The CDR3 coding sequence is TGCAGTGCAACCGGGACAGGACACACCTACAATGAGCAGTTCTTC. It translates to CSATGTGHTYNEQFF.

This clonotype was seen ten or more times. The chain is built from TRBV5-1 and TRBJ2-7; 7 positions match TRBD2. Germline V CDR1 and CDR2: SGHRS, YFSETQ. J was trimmed by 2 bases and V by 4 bases; bases with no gene match: 9. The CDR3 loop spans 15 amino acids. CDR3 in amino acids: CASSLSAGETYEQYV. The CDR3 DNA is TGCGCCAGCAGCCTTTCGGCGGGGGAGACCTACGAGCAGTACGTC.

Ten or more counts support this clonotype. This chain links TRBV4-3 with TRBJ2-3, with 8 bases fitting TRBD1. V trimming: 4 bases; J trimming: 4 bases; junction bases outside the gene matches: 7. Germline V gene sequence: CDR1 LGHNA, CDR2 YSLEER. The CDR3 has 15 residues. The CDR3 here is CASSPGQGSADTQYF. Here the CDR3 DNA reads TGCGCCAGCAGCCCAGGACAGGGAAGCGCAGATACGCAGTATTTT.

This clonotype was seen at least ten times. This rearrangement joins TRBV7-8 to TRBJ1-1; no firm D call. Between the trimmed V and J ends, which lost 2 bases and 1 base, there was a span of 23 bases. The CDR3 covers 19 residues. Germline V lookup: CDR1 SGHVS, CDR2 FQNEAQ. The CDR3 nucleotides read TGTGCCAGCAGCTTAAGGGAATACACTGCCAGAGCGGGGAACACTGAAGCTTTCTTT. It translates to CASSLREYTARAGNTEAFF.

This clonotype was recorded a few times. This may be a read error, as it is one base from a much larger clone. The chain uses TRBV20-1 and TRBJ2-5, with D perhaps matching TRBD1 (6 bases). Looked up from germline, CDR1 is DFQATT and CDR2 is SNEGSKA (reference sequence). V lost 6 bases, J lost 3 bases, and 11 bases lay in between. The CDR3 is made up of 12 amino acids. CDR3 residues: CSARGTKETQYF. CDR3 in DNA: TGCAGTGCAAGGGGGACCAAAGAGACCCAGTACTTC.

This clonotype was detected only a few times. With a much larger clone just one base away, this may be a read error. The conserved final phenylalanine or tryptophan is absent from the CDR3, which likely points to a read error. The V and J genes are TRBV7-2 and TRBJ2-7; maybe TRBD1 (5 bases). The V and J ends lost 1 base and 2 bases respectively, with 9 bases between them. CDR1 and CDR2 from the germline V gene are SGHTA and FQGNSA. CDR3 length: 14 residues. CDR3 in amino acids: CASSLVSGPYEQYI. CDR3 DNA sequence: TGTGCCAGCAGCTTAGTTTCAGGGCCCTACGAGCAGTACATC.

This clonotype has at least ten counts. The V gene is TRBV4-1, the J gene TRBJ2-6, with D perhaps matching TRBD1 (6 bases). The CDR3 loop spans 19 amino acids. Deletions cut 3 bases from V and 2 bases from J, with 20 bases between. Looked up from germline, CDR1 is MGHRA and CDR2 is YSYEKL. This chain's CDR3 is CASSHPDRLSTAGANVLTF. The DNA for the CDR3 is TGCGCCAGCAGCCACCCGGACAGATTAAGTACGGCTGGGGCCAACGTCCTGACTTTC.

This clonotype appeared many times. This chain joins TRBV5-1 and TRBJ1-1; D is unclear. CDR1 and CDR2 from the germline V gene are SGHRS and YFSETQ. The CDR3 length is 14 residues. V shed 1 base and J shed 0 bases, with 7 bases lying between them. The CDR3 DNA is TGCGCCAGCAGCTTGACCAAGATGAACACTGAAGCTTTCTTT. Its translation: CASSLTKMNTEAFF.

This clonotype was counted many times. The rearrangement links TRBV7-9 to TRBJ1-2, with D hard to call. The CDR3 is 14 amino acids. CDR1 SEHNR and CDR2 FQNEAQ come from the germline V gene (reference sequence). V was trimmed by 5 bases and J by 2 bases, leaving 12 bases between them. This CDR3 is CASSTNGGNYGYTF. In nucleotides, the CDR3 is TGTGCCAGCAGCACAAATGGTGGGAACTATGGCTACACCTTC. Combining the CDR3 with reference TRBV7-9 and TRBJ1-2 gives the whole variable domain DTGVSQNPRHKITKRGQNVTFRCDPISEHNRLYWYRQTLGQGPEFLTYFQNEAQLEKSRLLSDRFSAERPKGSFSTLEIQRTEQGDSAMYLCASSTNGGNYGYTFGSGTRLTVV.

This clonotype was counted many times. The V and J genes are TRBV20-1 and TRBJ2-1; D uncertain. This CDR3 comprises 12 residues. From germline, CDR1 is DFQATT and CDR2 SNEGSKA (reference sequence). Trimming left V 3 bases short and J 12 bases short, with 15 bases between. The CDR3 region has the DNA TGCAGTGCTAGTACCCTACAAGGGCGGCAGTTCTTC. This encodes CSASTLQGRQFF.

In its sample, this clonotype was seen many times. V is TRBV5-1 and J is TRBJ2-4; D remains ambiguous. The CDR3 totals 16 residues. In germline, CDR1 is SGHRS, CDR2 YFSETQ. The ends were cut back, 1 base at V and 1 base at J, with 12 bases in the middle. The CDR3 region has the DNA TGCGCCAGCAGCTTGACTTTTGAGGTGGCCAAAAACATTCAGTACTTC. Translating gives CASSLTFEVAKNIQYF.

This clonotype has ten or more counts. An end of the junction does not agree with germline; a read error may underlie this. This chain uses TRBV28 with TRBJ1-5; a weak D match, TRBD1 (5 bases). The CDR3 has 16 residues. In germline, CDR1 is MDHEN, CDR2 SYDVKM. The CDR3 loop is CASSSIGLHGGQPQNF. Here the CDR3 DNA reads TGTGCCAGCAGTTCAATTGGCCTACATGGGGGTCAGCCCCAGAATTTT.

This clonotype has at least ten counts. This chain joins TRBV4-1 and TRBJ1-1; 10 nucleotides match TRBD1. After removal of 0 bases from V and 1 base from J, the junction contained 2 bases not matched to a gene. Per germline, CDR1 MGHRA and CDR2 YSYEKL. CDR3 length: 16 amino acids. This CDR3 is CASSQDRDRGNTEAFF. CDR3 bases: TGCGCCAGCAGCCAAGATCGGGACAGGGGGAACACTGAAGCTTTCTTT.

This clonotype was counted ten times or more. This chain uses TRBV15 with TRBJ2-7; perhaps TRBD1 as D (5 bases). The V gene's germline CDR1 is LNHNV and CDR2 YYDKDF (reference sequence). The CDR3 is made up of 13 amino acids. V gave up 5 bases and J gave up 3 bases, with 11 bases separating them. The CDR3 here is CATSRFDSYEQYV. In nucleotides, the CDR3 is TGTGCCACCAGCCGGTTTGACAGCTACGAGCAGTACGTC.